This entry lists 3 T cell receptor beta chains sequenced from one sample in a study of T cells in Graves' hyperthyroidism and ophthalmopathy. Amplification targeted TCR beta CDR3 regions from RNA transcripts. The HTBI set primed first-round TCR CDR3 RT-PCR. TCRdb passed the multiplex PCR reads through MiXCR, listing each CDR3 protein once. The sample shows a few hundred thousand distinct CDR3 sequences, 14% of them seen only once. Specimen: blood. These receptors were taken from a woman between 35 and 50 years old with Graves' hyperthyroidism.

V is TRBV27 and J is TRBJ2-1, with TRBD2 as a possible D gene (5 bases). This CDR3 is 13 amino acids long. Germline V gene sequence: CDR1 MNHEY, CDR2 SMNVEV (reference sequence). The V gene lost 6 bases and the J gene lost 7 bases, with 13 bases spanning the gap. The CDR3 nucleotides read TGTGCCAGCAGGGAGGTAGCTAGTAATGAGCAGTTCTTC. Protein: CASREVASNEQFF.

This clonotype has more than one count but fewer than ten. This sequence may be a read error, since a much larger clone differs from it by one base. This chain links TRBV30 with TRBJ2-1; 10 nucleotides line up with TRBD2. The CDR3 is made up of 13 amino acids. After removal of 2 bases from V and 10 bases from J, the junction contained 5 bases not matched to a gene. CDR1 and CDR2 from the germline V gene are GTSNPN and SVGIG (reference sequence). CDR3 in amino acids: CAWSSSGRGEQFF. CDR3 nucleotides: TGTGCCTGGAGTTCGAGCGGGAGGGGGGAGCAGTTCTTC.

The table lists this clonotype with many counts. Germline is not matched at one junction end, which may reflect a read error. The chain has TRBV7-7 and TRBJ2-5; 12 bases line up with TRBD2. The germline gives CDR1 SSHAT, CDR2 FNYEAQ (reference sequence). This CDR3 has 15 amino acids. The CDR3, as DNA: TGTGCTAGCAGCTTACAACTAGCGGGAGGCAAGACCCAGTACTTC. It codes for CASSLQLAGGKTQYF.